Below, 27 T cell receptor beta chains from the same sample are listed, as sequenced in a study of blood T cell repertoires in COVID-19. Sequencing used immunoSEQ multiplex PCR; TCRdb keeps in-frame clones, though not all of them. The table includes approximately 40,000 clones, 90% detected once. The specimen was peripheral blood. These receptors were collected from a human donor in a cohort sampled during active COVID-19.

The rearrangement uses TRBV6-6 and TRBJ1-3, with D unresolved. Looked up from germline, CDR1 is MNHNY and CDR2 is SVGAGI (reference sequence). Trimming removed 2 bases at V and 4 bases at J, with 6 bases between. The CDR3 runs 13 residues. The CDR3 sequence is CASSYAAGNTIYF. DNA for the CDR3: TGTGCCAGCAGTTACGCGGCAGGAAACACCATATATTTT.

This clone was seen just once. The V call is TRBV6-4, the J call TRBJ2-1; D call uncertain. The germline V gene encodes CDR1 MRHNA and CDR2 SNTAGT. The CDR3 consists of 11 residues. Deletions cut 3 bases from V and 12 bases from J, with 9 bases between. CDR3 sequence reads: CASSEGSMQFF. The CDR3 bases are TGTGCCAGCAGTGAGGGCAGTATGCAGTTCTTC.

The chain recombines TRBV11-1 with TRBJ2-1, with TRBD1 matching over 7 bases. The CDR3 has 13 residues. Trimming took 4 bases from V and 8 from J; bases not matched to a gene: 5. Germline V CDR1 and CDR2: SGHAT, FQDESV (reference sequence). CDR3 sequence: CASSSNRGDEQFF. CDR3 DNA sequence: TGTGCCAGCAGCTCCAACAGGGGAGATGAGCAGTTCTTC. The whole variable domain, filled in from reference TRBV11-1 and TRBJ2-1, reads EAEVAQSPRYKITEKSQAVAFWCDPISGHATLYWYRQILGQGPELLVQFQDESVVDDSQLPKDRFSAERLKGVDSTLKIQPAELGDSAMYLCASSSNRGDEQFFGPGTRLTVL.

The CDR3 DNA reads as TGTGCCAGCAGCCTACGATTCGGACTAGCGGGGAGCTCCTACAATGAGCAGTTCTTC. Its translation: CASSLRFGLAGSSYNEQFF. V usage is TRBV28 and J usage is TRBJ2-1; 12 bases agree with TRBD2. From germline, CDR1 is MDHEN and CDR2 SYDVKM. Unmatched junction bases numbered 12, after V lost 6 bases and J lost 0 bases. The CDR3 contains 19 residues. Supplemented by reference TRBV28 and TRBJ2-1, the full variable domain reads DVKVTQSSRYLVKRTGEKVFLECVQDMDHENMFWYRQDPGLGLRLIYFSYDVKMKEKGDIPEGYSVSREKKERFSLILESASTNQTSMYLCASSLRFGLAGSSYNEQFFGPGTRLTVL.

The chain employs TRBV7-9 and TRBJ2-7; D remains ambiguous. Trimming cost V 0 bases and J 1 base, with 7 bases left between them. Germline CDR1 is SEHNR and CDR2 is FQNEAQ (reference sequence). The CDR3 extends over 14 amino acids. This CDR3 reads CASSLAPGSYEQYF. The CDR3 region has the DNA TGTGCCAGCAGCTTAGCCCCGGGTTCCTACGAGCAGTACTTC.

The chain links TRBV2 to TRBJ2-3, with D possibly TRBD2 on 6 matching bases. From germline, CDR1 is SNHLY and CDR2 FYNNEI. The CDR3 is 15 residues long. Trimming removed 11 bases from V and 1 base from J, with 19 bases in between. The CDR3: CALSHGSSGTDTQYF. In DNA, the CDR3 is TGTGCCTTAAGCCACGGGTCTAGCGGCACAGATACGCAGTATTTT.

This chain connects TRBV4-3 to TRBJ2-4; possible D gene TRBD1, 5 bases. The CDR3 is made up of 14 amino acids. Deletions cut 2 bases from V and 5 bases from J, with 10 bases between. The germline gives CDR1 LGHNA, CDR2 YSLEER. The CDR3 here is CASSQRDRENIQYF. The CDR3, as DNA: TGCGCCAGCAGCCAACGAGACAGAGAAAACATTCAGTACTTC.

This chain connects TRBV7-9 to TRBJ1-1; D ambiguous. The CDR3 spans 13 residues. Trimming cost V 3 bases and J 1 base, with 6 bases left between them. CDR1 and CDR2 (germline): SEHNR, FQNEAQ (reference sequence). This chain's CDR3 is CASSFSGNTEAFF. In DNA form, the CDR3 reads TGTGCCAGCAGCTTTTCAGGGAACACTGAAGCTTTCTTT.

V is TRBV7-3 and J is TRBJ2-5; TRBD1 matches at 12 bases. The trim removed 2 bases at V and 7 bases at J, leaving 5 bases unmatched. Germline-derived CDR1 and CDR2 are SGHTA and FQGTGA. There are 15 residues in the CDR3. CDR3 in DNA: TGTGCCAGCAGCTTACCCGGGACAGGGGGCGCGACCCAGTACTTC. It encodes CASSLPGTGGATQYF.

CDR3 sequence (DNA): TGTGCCAGCAGCCCGACAGGGGAAGGCTCAGATACGCAGTATTTT. Translated, it gives CASSPTGEGSDTQYF. This chain connects TRBV6-2 or TRBV6-3 to TRBJ2-3, with 8 bases lining up with TRBD1. This CDR3 region has 15 residues. V trimming: 6 bases; J trimming: 4 bases; junction bases outside the gene matches: 9. Germline V gene sequence: CDR1 MNHEY, CDR2 SVGEGT.

The chain employs TRBV9 and TRBJ2-3; D is perhaps TRBD2 (5 bases). The CDR3 totals 14 residues. V dropped 4 bases and J dropped 2 bases, with 11 bases sitting between them. The germline V gene encodes CDR1 SGDLS and CDR2 YYNGEE. As DNA, the CDR3 is TGTGCCAGCAGCTCTAGCCCCCACACAGATACGCAGTATTTT. Translated: CASSSSPHTDTQYF. Complete variable domain (other parts from reference TRBV9 and TRBJ2-3): DSGVTQTPKHLITATGQRVTLRCSPRSGDLSVYWYQQSLDQGLQFLIQYYNGEERAKGNILERFSAQQFPDLHSELNLSSLELGDSALYFCASSSSPHTDTQYFGPGTRLTVL.

CDR3 protein: CASSLGSLGGTEAFF. In nucleotides, the CDR3 is TGTGCCAGCAGCTTAGGTTCGTTAGGGGGCACTGAAGCTTTCTTT. This chain joins TRBV7-9 and TRBJ1-1; tentatively, D is TRBD1 (6 bases). The germline V and J ends were trimmed by 1 base and 4 bases, with 13 bases remaining between them. CDR3 size: 15 residues. Per germline, CDR1 SEHNR and CDR2 FQNEAQ (reference sequence).

This clone appeared once. This sequence joins TRBV6-2 or TRBV6-3 and TRBJ2-3; 7 nucleotides match TRBD2. This CDR3 region has 15 residues. The V segment lost 6 bases and the J segment 3 bases; nucleotides outside the gene matches: 9. Germline V CDR1 and CDR2: MNHEY, SVGEGT. CDR3 loop: CASSTISGATDTQYF. CDR3 coding DNA: TGTGCCAGCAGCACTATCAGCGGGGCGACAGATACGCAGTATTTT.

This chain connects TRBV5-4 to TRBJ2-2; tentatively, D is TRBD1 (6 bases). CDR1 SGHNT and CDR2 YYREEE come from the germline V gene (reference sequence). The CDR3 spans 20 residues. The V gene lost 4 bases and the J gene lost 2 bases, with 27 bases spanning the gap. CDR3 sequence (DNA): TGTGCCAGCAGCCCTAAGAGAGGGGGACAACCTTTCGTAAACACCGGGGAGCTGTTTTTT. Its protein is CASSPKRGGQPFVNTGELFF.

The V and J genes are TRBV7-3 and TRBJ2-1; TRBD2 matches at 7 bases. CDR1 and CDR2 from the germline V gene are SGHTA and FQGTGA. Germline trimming cut 2 bases from V and 7 bases from J; bases unmatched to any gene: 8. The CDR3 length is 15 residues. The CDR3 is CASSLDRGSENEQFF. CDR3 nucleotides: TGTGCCAGCAGCTTAGATCGCGGGAGTGAGAATGAGCAGTTCTTC. Together with reference TRBV7-3 and TRBJ2-1, the CDR3 gives the full variable domain: GAGVSQTPSNKVTEKGKYVELRCDPISGHTALYWYRQSLGQGPEFLIYFQGTGAADDSGLPNDRFFAVRPEGSVSTLKIQRTERGDSAVYLCASSLDRGSENEQFFGPGTRLTVL.

V and J are TRBV7-6 and TRBJ2-3; a weak D match, TRBD2 (6 bases). V was cut by 5 bases and J by 8 bases, with 32 bases left in between. CDR1 SGHVS and CDR2 FNYEAQ come from the germline V gene. The CDR3 sequence is 19 residues long. CDR3 sequence reads: CASSPITYRGGEPKATQYF. Written as DNA, the CDR3 is TGTGCCAGCAGCCCCATCACATACCGGGGAGGCGAACCAAAAGCTACGCAGTATTTT.

The chain is built from TRBV19 and TRBJ2-2; no clear D. CDR3 length: 15 amino acids. Germline CDR1 is LNHDA and CDR2 is SQIVND (reference sequence). Trimming shortened V by 1 base and J by 0 bases, and 6 bases separated the two germline ends. The CDR3: CASSIGRANTGELFF. As DNA, the CDR3 is TGTGCCAGTAGTATAGGCCGAGCGAACACCGGGGAGCTGTTTTTT.

The rearrangement joins TRBV7-6 to TRBJ2-1; 7 positions agree with TRBD2. V dropped 5 bases and J dropped 4; count of bases not matched to a gene: 5. The germline V gene has CDR1 SGHVS and CDR2 FNYEAQ. The CDR3 extends over 14 amino acids. The CDR3 bases are TGTGCCAGCAGCCGAAGAGCGGGGTACAATGAGCAGTTCTTC. Protein sequence: CASSRRAGYNEQFF.

The V gene is TRBV7-3, the J gene TRBJ2-5; TRBD1 aligns across 12 bases. The CDR3 totals 16 residues. Trimming took 3 bases from V and 4 from J; bases not matched to a gene: 6. Germline V gene data show CDR1 as SGHTA and CDR2 as FQGTGA. CDR3 nucleotide sequence: TGTGCCAGCAGCTTTCGGGACAGGGGGCGTGGAGAGACCCAGTACTTC. Protein: CASSFRDRGRGETQYF.

The chain combines TRBV7-2 with TRBJ1-3; 10 bases agree with TRBD1. Germline CDR1 and CDR2: SGHTA and FQGNSA. The CDR3 sequence is 16 residues long. J gave up 4 bases and V 4 bases, and 7 bases lay outside the gene matches. The CDR3 DNA reads TGTGCCAGCAGCTATGACAGGGGGCGGTCAGGAAACACCATATATTTT. Its protein product is CASSYDRGRSGNTIYF.

There are a few counts of this clone. The chain combines TRBV11-3 with TRBJ1-5, with TRBD1 as a possible D gene (5 bases). V dropped 8 bases and J dropped 0 bases, with 14 bases sitting between them. CDR3 length: 15 amino acids. Looked up from germline, CDR1 is SGHNT and CDR2 is YENEEA. This CDR3 is CASSEDTYSNQPQHF. The CDR3 coding sequence is TGTGCCAGCTCAGAGGACACCTATAGCAATCAGCCCCAGCATTTT.

The count of this clone is one. The chain has TRBV27 and TRBJ1-2; 9 positions match TRBD1. With 5 bases clipped from V and 6 bases from J, the junction kept 10 bases outside the gene matches. This CDR3 has 15 amino acids. The germline V gene encodes CDR1 MNHEY and CDR2 SMNVEV (reference sequence). Here the CDR3 reads CASSTETGGINGYTF. The CDR3 DNA reads TGTGCCAGCAGTACCGAGACAGGGGGGATCAATGGCTACACCTTC.

J is TRBJ2-7 and V is TRBV10-2; possibly TRBD1 for D (6 bases). The germline V gene encodes CDR1 WSHSY and CDR2 SAAADI. The CDR3 is 13 amino acids. Trimming removed 6 bases at V and 1 base at J, with 10 bases between. The CDR3, as DNA: TGCGCCAGCAGGCCAGGGGCATCCTACGAGCAGTACTTC. Translation gives CASRPGASYEQYF.

This chain's CDR3 is CASSFGVGRVTNEKLFF. The CDR3 DNA reads TGTGCCAGCAGTTTTGGGGTGGGGAGGGTCACTAATGAAAAACTGTTTTTT. V usage is TRBV28 and J usage is TRBJ1-4; D unclear. Germline V lookup: CDR1 MDHEN, CDR2 SYDVKM. The CDR3 runs 17 residues. Trimming cost V 3 bases and J 2 bases, with 16 bases left between them. The full variable domain, rest sourced from reference TRBV28 and TRBJ1-4, is DVKVTQSSRYLVKRTGEKVFLECVQDMDHENMFWYRQDPGLGLRLIYFSYDVKMKEKGDIPEGYSVSREKKERFSLILESASTNQTSMYLCASSFGVGRVTNEKLFFGSGTQLSVL.

This chain uses TRBV6-5 with TRBJ2-1, with 13 bases that match TRBD2. This CDR3 spans 15 amino acids. CDR1 and CDR2 (germline): MNHEY, SVGAGI. The ends lost 7 bases at V and 8 bases at J; junction bases unmatched: 8. CDR3 DNA sequence: TGTGCCAGCATTTTTTGGACTAGCGGGAGCTATGAGCAGTTCTTC. Its protein product is CASIFWTSGSYEQFF.

The chain couples TRBV9 to TRBJ2-5, with 7 nucleotides matching TRBD2. This CDR3 spans 14 amino acids. Per the germline V gene, CDR1 is SGDLS and CDR2 is YYNGEE. With V trimmed by 3 bases and J by 2 bases, 4 bases remained unmatched. The CDR3 protein is CASSERDAQETQYF. CDR3 nucleotides: TGTGCCAGCAGCGAGCGGGATGCTCAAGAGACCCAGTACTTC.

This clone has only one observation. As DNA, the CDR3 is TGCGCCAGCAGCCAAGAAAGGGACAGGGCCCGGGGCGAGCAGTACTTC. It codes for CASSQERDRARGEQYF. J is TRBJ2-7 and V is TRBV4-1; TRBD1 matches 9 bases. Germline V gene sequence: CDR1 MGHRA, CDR2 YSYEKL. V was pared by 0 bases and J by 6 bases, with 9 bases of the junction left unmatched. The CDR3 has 16 amino acids.